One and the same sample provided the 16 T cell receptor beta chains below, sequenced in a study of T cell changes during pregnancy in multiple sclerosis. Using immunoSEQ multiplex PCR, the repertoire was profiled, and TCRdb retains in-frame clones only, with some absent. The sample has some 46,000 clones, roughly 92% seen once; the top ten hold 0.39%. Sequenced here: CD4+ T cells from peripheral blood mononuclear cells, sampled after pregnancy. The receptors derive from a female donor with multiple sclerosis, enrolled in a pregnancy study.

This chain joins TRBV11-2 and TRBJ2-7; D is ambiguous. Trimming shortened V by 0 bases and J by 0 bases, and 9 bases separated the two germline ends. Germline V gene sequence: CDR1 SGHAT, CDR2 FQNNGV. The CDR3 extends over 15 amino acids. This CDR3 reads CASSLDSVSSYEQYF. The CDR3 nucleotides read TGTGCCAGCAGCTTAGACAGCGTTAGCTCCTACGAGCAGTACTTC.

The CDR3 is CASSIPRATNEKLFF. The DNA of the CDR3 is TGTGCCAGTAGTATCCCACGGGCAACTAATGAAAAACTGTTTTTT. J is TRBJ1-4 and V is TRBV19, with unresolved D. This CDR3 has 15 residues. Trimming removed 3 bases from V and 0 bases from J, with 8 bases in between. Germline V gene sequence: CDR1 LNHDA, CDR2 SQIVND (reference sequence). The full variable domain, rest sourced from reference TRBV19 and TRBJ1-4, is DGGITQSPKYLFRKEGQNVTLSCEQNLNHDAMYWYRQDPGQGLRLIYYSQIVNDFQKGDIAEGYSVSREKKESFPLTVTSAQKNPTAFYLCASSIPRATNEKLFFGSGTQLSVL.

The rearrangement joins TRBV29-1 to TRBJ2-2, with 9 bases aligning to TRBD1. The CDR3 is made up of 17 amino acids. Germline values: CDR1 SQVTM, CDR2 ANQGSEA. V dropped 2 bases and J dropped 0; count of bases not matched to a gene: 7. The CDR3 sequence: CSVEWGRQGANTGELFF. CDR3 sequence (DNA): TGCAGCGTTGAATGGGGTCGACAGGGGGCGAACACCGGGGAGCTGTTTTTT.

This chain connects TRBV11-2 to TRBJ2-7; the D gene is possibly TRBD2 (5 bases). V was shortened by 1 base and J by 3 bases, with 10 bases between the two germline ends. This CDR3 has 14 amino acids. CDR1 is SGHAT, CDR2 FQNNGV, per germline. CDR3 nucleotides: TGTGCCAGCAGCTTAGTGGCAGGACTCTACGAGCAGTACTTC. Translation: CASSLVAGLYEQYF.

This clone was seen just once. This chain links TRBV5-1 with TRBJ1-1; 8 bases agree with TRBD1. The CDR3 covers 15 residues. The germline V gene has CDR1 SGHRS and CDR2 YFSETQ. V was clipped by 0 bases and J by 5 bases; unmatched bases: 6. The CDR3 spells CASSLAGQGKTEAFF. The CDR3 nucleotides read TGCGCCAGCAGCTTGGCCGGACAGGGAAAAACTGAAGCTTTCTTT.

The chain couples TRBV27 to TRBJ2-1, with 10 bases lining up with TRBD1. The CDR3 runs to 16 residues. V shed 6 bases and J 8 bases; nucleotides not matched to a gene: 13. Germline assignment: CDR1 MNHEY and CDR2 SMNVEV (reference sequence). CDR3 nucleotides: TGTGCCAGCAGGCTGCGACCGGGACAGGGGATCGATGAGCAGTTCTTC. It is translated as CASRLRPGQGIDEQFF.

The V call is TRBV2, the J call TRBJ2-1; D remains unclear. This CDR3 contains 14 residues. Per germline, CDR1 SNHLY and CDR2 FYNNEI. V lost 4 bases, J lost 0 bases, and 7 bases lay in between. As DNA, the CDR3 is TGTGCCAGCAGTGGCGGAAACTCCTACAATGAGCAGTTCTTC. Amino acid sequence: CASSGGNSYNEQFF.

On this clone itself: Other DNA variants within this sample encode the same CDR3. CDR3: CASSITAENTEAFF. For the CDR3, the DNA is TGTGCCAGTAGTATAACGGCGGAGAACACTGAAGCTTTCTTT. V usage is TRBV19 and J usage is TRBJ1-1; D not resolved. The CDR3 has 14 amino acids. The V gene lost 2 bases and the J gene lost 1 base, with 8 bases spanning the gap. Germline CDR1 reads LNHDA; CDR2 reads SQIVND (reference sequence).

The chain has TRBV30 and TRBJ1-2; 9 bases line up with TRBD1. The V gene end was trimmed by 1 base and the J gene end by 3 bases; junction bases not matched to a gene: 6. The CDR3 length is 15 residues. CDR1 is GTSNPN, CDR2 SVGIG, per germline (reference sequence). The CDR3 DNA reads TGTGCCTGGAGTGCAATAGACAGGGGGGACTATGGCTACACCTTC. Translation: CAWSAIDRGDYGYTF.

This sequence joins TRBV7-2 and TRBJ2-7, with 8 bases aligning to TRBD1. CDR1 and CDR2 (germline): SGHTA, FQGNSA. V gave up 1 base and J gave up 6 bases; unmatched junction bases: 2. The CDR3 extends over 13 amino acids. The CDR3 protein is CASSLETGGEQYF. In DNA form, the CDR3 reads TGTGCCAGCAGCTTAGAAACAGGGGGCGAGCAGTACTTC.

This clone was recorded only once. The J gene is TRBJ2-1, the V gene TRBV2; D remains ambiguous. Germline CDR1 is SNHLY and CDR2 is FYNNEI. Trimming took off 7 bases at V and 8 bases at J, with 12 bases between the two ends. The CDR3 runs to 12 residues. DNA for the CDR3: TGTGCCAGCACCACTGATGGGCATGAGCAGTTCTTC. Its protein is CASTTDGHEQFF.

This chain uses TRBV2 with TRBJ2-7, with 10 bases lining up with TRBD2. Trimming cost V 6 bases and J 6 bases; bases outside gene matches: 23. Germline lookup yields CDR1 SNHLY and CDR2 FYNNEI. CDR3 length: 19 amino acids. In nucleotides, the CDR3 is TGTGCCAGCAGCAAGCGGGGACTAGCGCCCCTAGGTACGGGGGTCGAGCAGTACTTC. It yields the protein CASSKRGLAPLGTGVEQYF.

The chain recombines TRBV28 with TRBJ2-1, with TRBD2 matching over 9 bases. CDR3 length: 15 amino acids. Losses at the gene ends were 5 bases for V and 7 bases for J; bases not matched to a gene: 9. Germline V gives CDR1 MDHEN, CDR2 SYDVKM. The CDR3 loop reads CASSRIAGARNEQFF. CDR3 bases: TGTGCCAGCAGTCGTATAGCGGGAGCTCGGAATGAGCAGTTCTTC.

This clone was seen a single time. This chain's CDR3 is CASGEGLAGNTIYF. The CDR3 nucleotides are TGTGCCAGCGGGGAGGGACTCGCTGGAAACACCATATATTTT. V is TRBV2 and J is TRBJ1-3, with a tentative D call TRBD1 (5 bases). The V and J ends lost 8 bases and 2 bases respectively, with 13 bases between them. The CDR3 is made up of 14 amino acids. Per germline, CDR1 SNHLY and CDR2 FYNNEI.

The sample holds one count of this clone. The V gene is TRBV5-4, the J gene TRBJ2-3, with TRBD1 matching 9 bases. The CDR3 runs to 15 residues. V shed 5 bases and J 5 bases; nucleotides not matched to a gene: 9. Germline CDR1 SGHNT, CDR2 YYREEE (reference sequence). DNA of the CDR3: TGTGCCAGCAGAACCTACAGGGGGCGCAGAGATACGCAGTATTTT. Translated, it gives CASRTYRGRRDTQYF.

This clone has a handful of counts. The CDR3 coding sequence is TGTGCCAGCAGCTTAACCCGACAGGGGGGAGGCTACACCTTC. Residues: CASSLTRQGGGYTF. The gene calls are TRBV7-9 and TRBJ1-2, with TRBD1 identical over 9 bases. This CDR3 comprises 14 residues. The junction had 6 bases not matched to a gene; V was cut back by 2 bases and J by 8 bases. Looked up from germline, CDR1 is SEHNR and CDR2 is FQNEAQ (reference sequence).